This entry is about one TCR beta chain. Sequencing targeted TCR beta in T cells from blood (CD8+ and CD4+). The multiple sclerosis control group consisted of treatment-naive patients whose relapsing-remitting disease, which was either stable or active, fulfilled revised McDonald criteria. An amount of RNA that ranged from about 0.45 to 1 ug was reverse transcribed with random hexamers. One entry per CDR3 protein, called by TCRdb with MiXCR from the immunoSEQ multiplex PCR reads. The sample consists of 200,000 or so distinct CDR3 sequences, about 95% of them appearing once. These data are taken from a study of CD8 T cells in Susac syndrome. The CDR3 is 16 amino acids. Germline CDR1 is LNHDA and CDR2 is SQIVND (reference sequence). V dropped 6 bases and J dropped 3; count of bases not matched to a gene: 8.

Sequencing was performed on CD4+ T cells from PBMCs. V is TRBV19 and J is TRBJ2-7; the match to TRBD2 covers 13 bases. This receptor was taken from a human donor with multiple sclerosis. CDR3 DNA: TGTGCCAGTAGCCTGACTAGCGGGGGGACATACTACGAGCAGTACTTC. It specifies CASSLTSGGTYYEQYF.